Presented here are 23 T cell receptor beta chains from one specimen sequenced in a study of blood T cells in healthy people across ages. Combining a sample-barcoded 5' primer with a J-beta primer mix, a second PCR ran for about 7 to 11 cycles. In TCRdb, the 5' RACE reads were re-called with MiXCR into one record per CDR3 protein. The repertoire holds roughly 1,300,000 distinct CDR3 sequences, with roughly 59% as singletons. The source material was blood. The source is a man aged 18-30 years in good health.

This clonotype was observed a few times. The chain couples TRBV29-1 to TRBJ1-4; no clear D. Trimming pared 6 bases from V and 7 bases from J, leaving 12 bases between. The CDR3 has 12 amino acids. Per germline, CDR1 SQVTM and CDR2 ANQGSEA. The CDR3 is CSVADGFEKLFF. The CDR3 bases are TGCAGCGTGGCTGACGGGTTTGAAAAACTGTTTTTT.

In its sample, this clonotype was seen a few times. In nucleotides, the CDR3 is TGTGCCAGCACGTGGACAGGGGGCTACGAGCAGTACTTC. Translating gives CASTWTGGYEQYF. The rearrangement joins TRBV6-6 to TRBJ2-7, with TRBD1 matching over 10 bases. CDR1 is MNHNY and CDR2 is SVGAGI in the germline V gene (reference sequence). V dropped 7 bases and J dropped 3; count of bases not matched to a gene: 3. The CDR3 loop spans 13 amino acids.

This sequence joins TRBV11-2 and TRBJ2-5; the D call may be TRBD1 or TRBD2 (5 bases each). In germline, CDR1 is SGHAT, CDR2 FQNNGV. Trimming removed 1 base from V and 7 bases from J, with 16 bases in between. This CDR3 region has 15 residues. CDR3 amino acids: CASSLGSGRFGTQYF. CDR3 bases: TGTGCCAGCAGCTTAGGTTCAGGGAGATTCGGGACCCAGTACTTC.

In this sample, this clonotype turned up a few times. The genes are TRBV12-3 or TRBV12-4 and TRBJ2-3; the match to TRBD2 covers 11 bases. CDR3 size: 15 residues. J lost 0 bases, V lost 9 bases, and 5 bases had no gene match. CDR3: CASVAGGLSTDTQYF. Written as DNA, the CDR3 is TGTGCCAGTGTAGCGGGAGGGCTCAGCACAGATACGCAGTATTTT.

The chain recombines TRBV20-1 with TRBJ1-2, with TRBD1 matching 7 bases. The CDR3 covers 12 residues. Looked up from germline, CDR1 is DFQATT and CDR2 is SNEGSKA (reference sequence). With 3 bases clipped from V and 6 bases from J, the junction kept 4 bases outside the gene matches. DNA for the CDR3: TGCAGTGCTAGTACAGGGGTCAATGGCTACACCTTC. As protein: CSASTGVNGYTF.

The chain joins TRBV29-1 to TRBJ2-7, with D tentatively TRBD1 (5 bases). CDR1 and CDR2 (germline): SQVTM, ANQGSEA. V lost 5 bases and J lost 10, with 21 bases in between. This CDR3 is built from 13 residues. The CDR3 protein is CSVKIGRTSDQYF. The CDR3 DNA reads as TGCAGCGTTAAGATCGGTAGGACATCCGACCAGTACTTC.

A few counts support this clonotype. The junction differs from germline at one of its ends, possibly a read error. The V gene is TRBV6-5, the J gene TRBJ1-4; no definite D call. Germline V gene data show CDR1 as MNHEY and CDR2 as SVGAGI. The CDR3 contains 13 residues. CDR3 region: CASSDSVNEKLFF. Here the CDR3 DNA reads TGTGCCAGCAGTGACTCAGTTAATGAAAAACTGTTTTTT.

A remark on this clonotype: Relative to the germline gene, one junction end is altered; a read error may explain this. The V gene is TRBV4-1, the J gene TRBJ1-2; 8 bases match TRBD1. This CDR3 has 14 amino acids. The germline gives CDR1 MGHRA, CDR2 YSYEKL. The CDR3: CASSHLTGAYGYAF. CDR3 sequence (DNA): TGCGCCAGCAGCCACCTGACAGGGGCCTATGGCTACGCCTTC.

This clonotype has just a few counts. An end of the junction does not agree with germline; a read error may underlie this. V usage is TRBV7-9 and J usage is TRBJ2-5; tentatively, D is TRBD1 or TRBD2 (5 bases each). The CDR3 consists of 15 residues. The germline V gene encodes CDR1 SEHNR and CDR2 FQNEAQ (reference sequence). The CDR3 region has the DNA TGTGCTAGCAGCCTATCCAGCAAGCTACTCGAGGGGCAGTACTTC. It encodes CASSLSSKLLEGQYF.

The chain employs TRBV7-8 and TRBJ1-1; D remains ambiguous. Germline CDR1 and CDR2: SGHVS and FQNEAQ. V shed 7 bases and J shed 3 bases, with 12 bases lying between them. This CDR3 has 13 amino acids. CDR3 in amino acids: CASNAWGDTEAFF. DNA for the CDR3: TGTGCCAGCAATGCTTGGGGAGACACTGAAGCTTTCTTT.

J is TRBJ2-5 and V is TRBV4-1; D might be TRBD1 (6 bases). The J call may be in error: the DNA end matches TRBJ2-7 better. The germline CDR1 and CDR2 sequences are MGHRA and YSYEKL. The CDR3 spans 14 residues. As DNA, the CDR3 is TGCGCCAGCAGCCATTTGGGACACCAGAACGAGCAGTACTTC. It encodes CASSHLGHQNEQYF.

This clonotype was picked up one time. The chain combines TRBV20-1 with TRBJ2-4, with D hard to call. The DNA matches TRBJ2-7 better at its end, which makes the J call doubtful. Looked up from germline, CDR1 is DFQATT and CDR2 is SNEGSKA (reference sequence). This CDR3 spans 14 amino acids. CDR3: CSARDPVDSHEQYF. The CDR3 nucleotides read TGCAGTGCTAGAGATCCGGTGGATTCCCACGAGCAGTACTTC.

The chain joins TRBV29-1 to TRBJ2-5; D is possibly TRBD1 (6 bases). This CDR3 spans 14 amino acids. CDR1 SQVTM and CDR2 ANQGSEA come from the germline V gene. The CDR3 DNA follows: TGCAACGTCCGAGAGGGGGTGGGCCAAGAGACCCAGTACTTC. Protein: CNVREGVGQETQYF.

This chain connects TRBV7-2 to TRBJ1-2; D not certain. Trimming took off 2 bases at V and 4 bases at J, with 11 bases between the two ends. Per the germline V gene, CDR1 is SGHTA and CDR2 is FQGNSA. There are 14 residues in the CDR3. CDR3 amino acids: CASSLRERTYGYTF. CDR3 coding DNA: TGTGCCAGCAGCTTAAGGGAGAGGACCTATGGCTACACCTTC.

This clonotype was detected ten times or more. With a much larger clone just one base away, this may be a read error. The J gene is TRBJ2-5, the V gene TRBV7-2, with no clear D. Germline V gene lookup returns CDR1 SGHTA and CDR2 FQGNSA. The length of the CDR3 is 14 residues. The V and J ends lost 5 bases and 5 bases respectively, with 15 bases between them. For the CDR3, the DNA is TGTGCCAGCAGCGCCTCGACGATTCGGGAGACCCAGTACTTC. Its translation is CASSASTIRETQYF.

Only a few counts were recorded for this clonotype. CDR3 loop: CSASDRGDEKLFF. DNA of the CDR3: TGCAGTGCCTCCGACAGGGGGGACGAAAAACTGTTTTTT. The rearrangement uses TRBV20-1 and TRBJ1-4, with TRBD1 matching over 9 bases. Germline-derived CDR1 and CDR2 are DFQATT and SNEGSKA (reference sequence). V shed 6 bases and J 8 bases; nucleotides not matched to a gene: 7. CDR3 length: 13 amino acids.

The genes are TRBV7-8 and TRBJ2-5; D possibly uses TRBD1 or TRBD2 (5 bases each). Germline CDR1 SGHVS, CDR2 FQNEAQ. The V end lost 3 bases, the J end lost 0 bases, and 11 bases lay between the germline ends. The CDR3 consists of 15 residues. This CDR3 is CASSLGDPYQETQYF. The CDR3 DNA sequence: TGTGCCAGCAGCTTGGGGGACCCGTACCAAGAGACCCAGTACTTC. Complete variable domain (other parts from reference TRBV7-8 and TRBJ2-5): GAGVSQSPRYKVAKRGQDVALRCDPISGHVSLFWYQQALGQGPEFLTYFQNEAQLDKSGLPSDRFFAERPEGSVSTLKIQRTQQEDSAVYLCASSLGDPYQETQYFGPGTRLLVL.

This clonotype was counted only a few times. The chain joins TRBV7-2 to TRBJ1-2, with 7 bases that match TRBD1. Germline CDR1 SGHTA, CDR2 FQGNSA. V shed 5 bases and J 6 bases; nucleotides not matched to a gene: 12. This CDR3 has 15 amino acids. In DNA, the CDR3 is TGTGCCAGCAGCCCAAGGACAGGAATGCAGAATGGCTACACCTTC. This translates into CASSPRTGMQNGYTF.

The chain employs TRBV27 and TRBJ1-5; the D gene is possibly TRBD1 (6 bases). Germline loops: CDR1 MNHEY, CDR2 SMNVEV (reference sequence). V was clipped by 2 bases and J by 2 bases, with 16 bases between them. The CDR3 totals 17 residues. Written as DNA, the CDR3 is TGTGCCAGCAGTTTACGGGGGACACTAGTGGGCAATCAGCCCCAGCATTTT. It is translated as CASSLRGTLVGNQPQHF.

This clonotype showed up just a few times. The rearrangement links TRBV11-2 to TRBJ2-3, with 9 bases matching TRBD2. The ends lost 5 bases at V and 4 bases at J; junction bases unmatched: 10. Germline V gene sequence: CDR1 SGHAT, CDR2 FQNNGV. This CDR3 spans 16 amino acids. This CDR3 is CASSLLGLADADTQYF. For the CDR3, the DNA is TGTGCCAGCAGCCTATTGGGACTAGCAGATGCAGATACGCAGTATTTT.

V and J are TRBV6-6 and TRBJ1-1, with TRBD1 identical over 7 bases. The germline gives CDR1 MNHNY, CDR2 SVGAGI (reference sequence). The ends lost 4 bases at V and 1 base at J; junction bases unmatched: 6. The CDR3 totals 15 residues. The DNA of the CDR3 is TGTGCCAGCAGTTTCCTTTGGGACAGGAACACTGAAGCTTTCTTT. It is translated as CASSFLWDRNTEAFF.

The V and J genes are TRBV12-3 or TRBV12-4 and TRBJ1-1; 8 nucleotides agree with TRBD1. The V gene end was trimmed by 1 base and the J gene end by 5 bases; junction bases not matched to a gene: 12. The CDR3 has 17 residues. As DNA, the CDR3 is TGTGCCAGCAGTTTAGAGGGCAGGGGGCATTTGGAAACTGAAGCTTTCTTT. This translates into CASSLEGRGHLETEAFF.

This clonotype was picked up many times. The chain is built from TRBV23-1 and TRBJ2-1; D perhaps matches TRBD1 (6 bases). TRBV23-1 is filed as an ORF, its function uncertain. The CDR3 covers 15 residues. With 0 bases removed from V and 5 bases from J, the gap between germline ends came to 11 bases. CDR3 DNA sequence: TGCGCCAGCAGTCAATCTAATCAGGGGCACAATGAGCAGTTCTTC. This encodes CASSQSNQGHNEQFF.